This T cell receptor (beta chain) was profiled in a study of molecular identifiers for immune sequencing clone quantification. Study-level information: Four portions were sequenced after RNA from around 20,000 or 100,000 naive CD8 cells was split five ways in replicates.

The CDR3 covers 15 residues. Trimming pared 3 bases from V and 1 base from J, leaving 11 bases between. The germline gives CDR1 LGHNA, CDR2 YSLEER. One entry per CDR3 protein results from TCRdb running MiXCR on the PCR reads. The sample yields approximately 320,000 distinct CDR3 sequences, roughly 24% seen once. Whole-study findings and limits: Sharing of a barcode by identical TCR molecules could cause highly expanded clone sizes to be underestimated.

A few counts support this clonotype. The antigen is unknown. Source material for naive CD8 libraries was roughly 19,000 to 1,000,000 sorted cells, with 10%, 30% or 50% RNA. Naive CD8 T cells were FACS-sorted by CD8+CD4-CCR7+CD45RA+ markers. The sequenced sample was naive CD8+ T cells from blood, with Jurkat cell RNA spiked in. The subset: FACS-sorted CD8+CD4-CCR7+CD45RA+ naive T cells. The chain uses TRBV4-3 and TRBJ2-3; no definite D call. The TCR comes from a human donor in good health. Some libraries in this study had Jurkat cell RNA spiked in. The DNA of the CDR3 is TGCGCCAGCAGCCATCTCGGGTCGGGCACAGATACGCAGTATTTT. Translated, it gives CASSHLGSGTDTQYF.